Below are 27 T cell receptor beta chains sequenced from a single sample in a study of T-cell memory formation after mild COVID-19. TCRdb used MiXCR to reprocess the 5' RACE reads, holding one entry per CDR3 protein. The sample shows over 130,000 distinct CDR3 sequences, 11% to 15% of them seen only once. Material for sequencing was PBMCs or a T cell subset sorted from them (not recorded which). The origin of the receptors is an adult woman who had mild COVID-19 (a few samples of this study predate the infection). Cell type and time point are not known.

The chain combines TRBV24-1 with TRBJ2-6; D uncertain. Per germline, CDR1 KGHDR and CDR2 SFDVKD. This CDR3 is 17 amino acids long. The V end was cut by 5 bases, the J end by 0 bases, with 13 bases between. CDR3 loop: CATSGQKGSSGANVLTF. The CDR3 bases are TGTGCCACCAGTGGTCAGAAGGGAAGCTCTGGGGCCAACGTCCTGACTTTC.

This clonotype has only a few counts. This CDR3 reads CSARPPSGPYEQYF. DNA of the CDR3: TGCAGTGCTAGACCCCCTAGCGGACCCTACGAGCAGTACTTC. The chain couples TRBV20-1 to TRBJ2-7; 7 bases are shared with TRBD2. The junction had 6 bases not matched to a gene; V was cut back by 2 bases and J by 2 bases. Germline CDR1 DFQATT, CDR2 SNEGSKA (reference sequence). This CDR3 contains 14 residues.

V is TRBV29-1 and J is TRBJ2-1; D is perhaps TRBD2 (6 bases). Between the trimmed V and J ends, which lost 7 bases and 1 base, there was a span of 17 bases. Germline V gives CDR1 SQVTM, CDR2 ANQGSEA. The CDR3 is 15 amino acids. The CDR3 nucleotides read TGCAGCGCTCAAAGCGGGCCCGAATCCTACAATGAGCAGTTCTTC. Protein: CSAQSGPESYNEQFF.

A few counts support this clonotype. This sequence joins TRBV4-1 and TRBJ2-3; the D gene is possibly TRBD2 (6 bases). Germline V gives CDR1 MGHRA, CDR2 YSYEKL. The length of the CDR3 is 17 residues. V lost 4 bases, J lost 0 bases, and 17 bases lay in between. The CDR3 loop reads CASSLGAGYASTDTQYF. CDR3 coding DNA: TGCGCCAGCAGCCTAGGGGCGGGATATGCTAGCACAGATACGCAGTATTTT.

This clonotype was counted a few times. The chain employs TRBV7-8 and TRBJ2-1; 12 bases are a match to TRBD2. Germline V CDR1 and CDR2: SGHVS, FQNEAQ. This CDR3 has 16 residues. V lost 3 bases and J lost 8; bases outside the gene matches: 8. As DNA, the CDR3 is TGTGCCAGCAGCTTCCGACTAGCGGGAGTAGGACATGAGCAGTTCTTC. Translated, it gives CASSFRLAGVGHEQFF. The full variable domain, in which reference TRBV7-8 and TRBJ2-1 provide the parts outside the CDR3, is GAGVSQSPRYKVAKRGQDVALRCDPISGHVSLFWYQQALGQGPEFLTYFQNEAQLDKSGLPSDRFFAERPEGSVSTLKIQRTQQEDSAVYLCASSFRLAGVGHEQFFGPGTRLTVL.

V is TRBV20-1 and J is TRBJ2-1, with no clear D. V was clipped by 0 bases and J by 3 bases, with 6 bases between them. The CDR3 has 13 amino acids. Per the germline V gene, CDR1 is DFQATT and CDR2 is SNEGSKA (reference sequence). The CDR3 sequence is CSARDPYYNEQFF. As DNA, the CDR3 is TGCAGTGCTAGAGATCCCTACTACAATGAGCAGTTCTTC.

The V and J genes are TRBV4-1 and TRBJ1-5; the D is unclear. The CDR3 sequence is 17 residues long. Trimming removed 1 base from V and 4 bases from J, with 17 bases in between. CDR1 and CDR2 from the germline V gene are MGHRA and YSYEKL. The CDR3, as DNA: TGCGCCAGCAGCCAAGCTGTACTCGGCGCTACTAATCAGCCCCAGCATTTT. Translation: CASSQAVLGATNQPQHF.

The sample holds a few counts of this clonotype. J is TRBJ1-2 and V is TRBV6-5; 8 bases agree with TRBD1. This CDR3 spans 16 amino acids. The germline V gene encodes CDR1 MNHEY and CDR2 SVGAGI. Trimming cost V 4 bases and J 4 bases; bases outside gene matches: 11. The CDR3 spells CASSSSRDRRIYGYTF. The CDR3 DNA sequence: TGTGCCAGCAGTTCATCCCGGGACAGGCGGATCTATGGCTACACCTTC.

This clonotype has more than one count but fewer than ten. This rearrangement joins TRBV9 to TRBJ2-1; TRBD2 aligns across 11 bases. J gave up 12 bases and V 0 bases, and 5 bases lay outside the gene matches. The CDR3 covers 14 residues. In germline, CDR1 is SGDLS, CDR2 YYNGEE. The CDR3 loop is CASSVASSGGLQFF. The CDR3 DNA reads as TGTGCCAGCAGCGTAGCGTCTAGCGGGGGGCTGCAGTTCTTC.

The chain links TRBV6-5 to TRBJ1-2; 8 bases line up with TRBD1. Germline CDR1 MNHEY, CDR2 SVGAGI. This CDR3 comprises 15 residues. V lost 2 bases and J lost 3; bases outside the gene matches: 5. The chain's CDR3 is CASSYDQGAYYGYTF. CDR3 DNA: TGTGCCAGCAGTTACGACCAGGGGGCTTACTATGGCTACACCTTC.

J is TRBJ2-5 and V is TRBV7-3; no clear D gene. This CDR3 is built from 13 residues. Germline V CDR1 and CDR2: SGHTA, FQGTGA. V lost 9 bases and J lost 3, with 14 bases in between. The CDR3 is CASGDGVEETQYF. CDR3 DNA sequence: TGTGCCAGTGGAGATGGGGTTGAAGAGACCCAGTACTTC. The full variable domain, its missing parts supplied by reference TRBV7-3 and TRBJ2-5, is GAGVSQTPSNKVTEKGKYVELRCDPISGHTALYWYRQSLGQGPEFLIYFQGTGAADDSGLPNDRFFAVRPEGSVSTLKIQRTERGDSAVYLCASGDGVEETQYFGPGTRLLVL.

This clonotype was found a few times. The V call is TRBV5-1, the J call TRBJ1-4; 7 positions match TRBD1. The CDR3 runs 16 residues. CDR1 is SGHRS, CDR2 YFSETQ, per germline. V lost 0 bases and J lost 7; bases outside the gene matches: 9. DNA for the CDR3: TGCGCCAGCAGCTTGGGCCCCATGGGACAGCTTGAAAAACTGTTTTTT. It encodes CASSLGPMGQLEKLFF. The variable domain in full, with the rest retrieved from reference TRBV5-1 and TRBJ1-4, is KAGVTQTPRYLIKTRGQQVTLSCSPISGHRSVSWYQQTPGQGLQFLFEYFSETQRNKGNFPGRFSGRQFSNSRSEMNVSTLELGDSALYLCASSLGPMGQLEKLFFGSGTQLSVL.

The chain is built from TRBV10-3 and TRBJ2-7, with TRBD2 matching 11 bases. Germline CDR1 and CDR2: ENHRY and SYGVKD. With 8 bases clipped from V and 5 bases from J, the junction kept 5 bases outside the gene matches. CDR3 length: 13 residues. The CDR3 DNA follows: TGTGCCATCCTAGCGGGAGGCGGCCACGAGCAGTACTTC. Translation: CAILAGGGHEQYF.

This clonotype has a handful of counts. The rearrangement links TRBV2 to TRBJ2-6; perhaps TRBD1 as D (5 bases). The V gene lost 6 bases and the J gene lost 0 bases, with 12 bases spanning the gap. The germline V gene has CDR1 SNHLY and CDR2 FYNNEI. The CDR3 has 16 residues. The CDR3 DNA reads TGTGCCAGCAGCTACCTGGGGCCCTCTGGGGCCAACGTCCTGACTTTC. Its protein product is CASSYLGPSGANVLTF.

This clonotype was detected once. V is TRBV9 and J is TRBJ2-3, with TRBD2 as a possible D gene (6 bases). This CDR3 spans 18 amino acids. V gave up 4 bases and J gave up 1 base, with 22 bases separating them. CDR1 and CDR2 (germline): SGDLS, YYNGEE. The CDR3 DNA reads TGTGCCAGCAGCTACTCCGGGACTCTCACTAGGGGCACAGATACGCAGTATTTT. Translated, it gives CASSYSGTLTRGTDTQYF. Variable domain in full (rest from reference TRBV9 and TRBJ2-3): DSGVTQTPKHLITATGQRVTLRCSPRSGDLSVYWYQQSLDQGLQFLIQYYNGEERAKGNILERFSAQQFPDLHSELNLSSLELGDSALYFCASSYSGTLTRGTDTQYFGPGTRLTVL.

This clonotype was observed a few times. CDR3 region: CASSSTGFYNEQFF. CDR3 nucleotides: TGTGCCAGCAGTTCGACAGGGTTCTACAATGAGCAGTTCTTC. The chain is built from TRBV6-2 or TRBV6-3 and TRBJ2-1; 7 nucleotides line up with TRBD1. Germline CDR1 MNHEY, CDR2 SVGEGT. The length of the CDR3 is 14 residues. V lost 4 bases to trimming and J lost 3 bases; unmatched junction nucleotides: 3.

The chain uses TRBV9 and TRBJ2-1; TRBD2 matches 8 bases. The germline V gene encodes CDR1 SGDLS and CDR2 YYNGEE. V was pared by 0 bases and J by 0 bases, with 5 bases of the junction left unmatched. The CDR3 has 17 amino acids. The CDR3 spells CASSVGGLATSYNEQFF. In DNA form, the CDR3 reads TGTGCCAGCAGCGTAGGAGGACTAGCTACCTCCTACAATGAGCAGTTCTTC.

In this sample, this clonotype turned up a few times. The genes are TRBV9 and TRBJ2-7; D remains unclear. Germline V gene data show CDR1 as SGDLS and CDR2 as YYNGEE. The V end was cut by 4 bases, the J end by 4 bases, with 9 bases between. The CDR3 loop spans 12 amino acids. CDR3 nucleotide sequence: TGTGCCAGCAGCCCAGCCTCGTACGAGCAGTACTTC. This gives the protein CASSPASYEQYF.

This chain uses TRBV4-2 with TRBJ1-1; 7 bases are a match to TRBD1. The CDR3 covers 15 residues. V was clipped by 2 bases and J by 5 bases; unmatched bases: 8. The germline V gene encodes CDR1 LGHNA and CDR2 YNFKEQ. The CDR3 sequence: CASSQTNRGGTEAFF. As DNA, the CDR3 is TGTGCCAGCAGCCAAACAAACAGGGGTGGGACTGAAGCTTTCTTT.

CDR3 amino acids: CASSLVRGEKLFF. DNA for the CDR3: TGTGCCAGCAGTTTAGTCCGGGGGGAAAAACTGTTTTTT. The chain employs TRBV27 and TRBJ1-4; possibly TRBD1 for D (5 bases). The V end lost 2 bases, the J end lost 8 bases, and 9 bases lay between the germline ends. This CDR3 comprises 13 residues. Germline assignment: CDR1 MNHEY and CDR2 SMNVEV (reference sequence).

This clonotype was seen only a few times. This chain links TRBV7-8 with TRBJ2-7; 9 nucleotides line up with TRBD1. V lost 7 bases, J lost 3 bases, and 13 bases stayed unmatched. CDR1 is SGHVS, CDR2 FQNEAQ, per germline. The CDR3 totals 16 residues. For the CDR3, the DNA is TGTGCCAGCACCTACGGCGAGGGACAGGGAGACTACGAGCAGTACTTC. Encoded protein: CASTYGEGQGDYEQYF.

This clonotype was observed a handful of times. The V and J genes are TRBV29-1 and TRBJ2-5; 8 positions match TRBD2. Per germline, CDR1 SQVTM and CDR2 ANQGSEA. After removal of 7 bases from V and 2 bases from J, the junction contained 9 bases not matched to a gene. There are 14 residues in the CDR3. The CDR3 DNA reads as TGCAGCGCCCGGGGGGGCCCCGAACAAGAGACCCAGTACTTC. This encodes CSARGGPEQETQYF. Based on the CDR3 plus reference TRBV29-1 and TRBJ2-5, the full variable domain is SAVISQKPSRDICQRGTSLTIQCQVDSQVTMMFWYRQQPGQSLTLIATANQGSEATYESGFVIDKFPISRPNLTFSTLTVSNMSPEDSSIYLCSARGGPEQETQYFGPGTRLLVL.

This clonotype has at least ten counts. This sequence joins TRBV10-3 and TRBJ2-7; no definite D call. This CDR3 is 17 amino acids long. Deletions cut 2 bases from V and 0 bases from J, with 17 bases between. Germline V gives CDR1 ENHRY, CDR2 SYGVKD. The CDR3: CAISESGVGGSSYEQYF. CDR3 nucleotides: TGTGCCATCAGTGAGAGTGGGGTAGGCGGAAGCTCCTACGAGCAGTACTTC.

This chain joins TRBV24-1 and TRBJ2-7, with D unresolved. V was pared by 8 bases and J by 4 bases, with 14 bases between. This CDR3 spans 13 amino acids. CDR1 is KGHDR, CDR2 SFDVKD, per germline. CDR3 loop: CATNPGWGYEQYF. DNA for the CDR3: TGTGCCACCAATCCCGGGTGGGGATACGAGCAGTACTTC.

This chain joins TRBV27 and TRBJ2-7, with D tentatively TRBD1 (5 bases). V was shortened by 5 bases and J by 0 bases, with 11 bases between the two germline ends. The germline V gene encodes CDR1 MNHEY and CDR2 SMNVEV (reference sequence). This CDR3 has 14 residues. CDR3 residues: CASSGQRSSYEQYF. In nucleotides, the CDR3 is TGTGCCAGCAGTGGACAAAGGAGCTCCTACGAGCAGTACTTC.

The CDR3 loop reads CAWSGETPQETQYF. The CDR3 DNA reads TGTGCCTGGAGTGGTGAGACGCCTCAAGAGACCCAGTACTTC. The chain recombines TRBV30 with TRBJ2-5; no clear D gene. V gave up 1 base and J gave up 2 bases, with 11 bases separating them. CDR1 and CDR2 from the germline V gene are GTSNPN and SVGIG (reference sequence). The CDR3 loop spans 14 amino acids.

This clonotype was found a few times. The gene calls are TRBV7-2 and TRBJ1-6, with no clear D. Germline-derived CDR1 and CDR2 are SGHTA and FQGNSA. Between the trimmed V and J ends, which lost 5 bases and 9 bases, there was a span of 20 bases. This CDR3 contains 16 residues. The CDR3 is CASSTRVVSLFSPLHF. The DNA of the CDR3 is TGTGCCAGCAGCACCAGAGTGGTGTCCCTATTTTCACCCCTCCACTTT.